Each of the 21 T cell receptor beta chains below was sequenced from the same sample in a study of neurological immune-mediated disorders (dated by TCRdb to between 2018 and 2021). The library was generated by 5' RACE. The data were produced on an Illumina HiSeq 2500. Starting from the raw public reads, TCRdb applied fastp trimming at Q25, assembled clones with MiXCR and retained in-frame beta chains. When rows share a CDR3 protein, they turn into one entry using the most common DNA and genes. Across this sample there are about 76,000 distinct CDR3 sequences, with 17% seen only once. Clones ranked in the top ten supply less than 20% of the sample. The source material was PBMCs. The receptor set was obtained from a woman in her thirties or forties in good health.

This clonotype was found many times. The chain has TRBV7-8 and TRBJ2-5, with a possible D match to TRBD2 (7 bases). From germline, CDR1 is SGHVS and CDR2 FQNEAQ. The CDR3 runs 14 residues. The germline V and J ends were trimmed by 7 bases and 5 bases, with 17 bases remaining between them. CDR3 protein: CASKGGGEKETQYF. The CDR3, as DNA: TGTGCCAGCAAAGGGGGAGGGGAGAAGGAGACCCAGTACTTC. Full variable domain (outside the CDR3, taken from reference TRBV7-8 and TRBJ2-5): GAGVSQSPRYKVAKRGQDVALRCDPISGHVSLFWYQQALGQGPEFLTYFQNEAQLDKSGLPSDRFFAERPEGSVSTLKIQRTQQEDSAVYLCASKGGGEKETQYFGPGTRLLVL.

In this sample, this clonotype turned up many times. The chain combines TRBV5-5 with TRBJ1-5, with TRBD1 as a possible D gene (5 bases). Looked up from germline, CDR1 is SGHKS and CDR2 is YYEKEE (reference sequence). Trimming cost V 0 bases and J 4 bases, with 14 bases left between them. The CDR3 runs to 16 residues. The CDR3 DNA sequence: TGTGCCAGCAGCTTGGTCTTAGGGACGGGAAATCAGCCCCAGCATTTT. It specifies CASSLVLGTGNQPQHF.

The sample holds many counts of this clonotype. V and J are TRBV20-1 and TRBJ2-6, with unresolved D. The CDR3 is 16 residues long. V shed 3 bases and J shed 1 base, with 13 bases lying between them. Germline V lookup: CDR1 DFQATT, CDR2 SNEGSKA (reference sequence). DNA for the CDR3: TGCAGTGCTAGGAGGCCAGCGAAGTCTGGGGCCAACGTCCTGACTTTC. Translated: CSARRPAKSGANVLTF.

This clonotype was recorded at least ten times. V usage is TRBV6-5 and J usage is TRBJ1-1, with D possibly matching TRBD1 (6 bases). The ends were cut back, 4 bases at V and 5 bases at J, with 11 bases in the middle. CDR1 and CDR2 (germline): MNHEY, SVGAGI. The length of the CDR3 is 13 residues. The CDR3 loop is CASSSRGATEAFF. The CDR3 DNA sequence: TGTGCCAGCAGTTCTAGGGGGGCAACTGAAGCTTTCTTT.

V gene TRBV5-1 combines with J gene TRBJ2-3, with D perhaps TRBD2 (6 bases). Trimming removed 4 bases from V and 11 bases from J, with 23 bases in between. CDR3 length equals 15 residues. Germline V lookup: CDR1 SGHRS, CDR2 YFSETQ. CDR3 sequence (DNA): TGCGCCAGCAGCCGCTCGAACACCCAGGGCGGGGAGCAGTATTTT. Its protein is CASSRSNTQGGEQYF.

This clonotype is classed as medium-sized. The chain employs TRBV18 and TRBJ2-7, with 13 bases fitting TRBD2. After removal of 5 bases from V and 11 bases from J, the junction contained 6 bases not matched to a gene. The CDR3 runs 13 residues. Germline CDR1 reads KGHSH; CDR2 reads LQKENI. The CDR3 DNA reads TGTGCCAGCTCAGAAGGACTAGCGGGGGCTAAGTACTTC. Amino acids: CASSEGLAGAKYF.

The table lists this clonotype with many counts. The chain combines TRBV6-4 with TRBJ2-3; maybe TRBD2 (7 bases). The CDR3 extends over 14 amino acids. V was cut by 8 bases and J by 5 bases, with 17 bases left in between. From germline, CDR1 is MRHNA and CDR2 SNTAGT. CDR3 amino acids: CASGRGPEQDTQYF. CDR3 DNA sequence: TGTGCCAGCGGGCGGGGGCCGGAGCAAGATACGCAGTATTTT.

This clonotype has ten or more counts. The chain links TRBV29-1 to TRBJ1-2; D unclear. Trimming removed 3 bases at V and 0 bases at J, with 11 bases between. The CDR3 extends over 14 amino acids. Germline V gene data show CDR1 as SQVTM and CDR2 as ANQGSEA. CDR3 in amino acids: CSVDGSGSNYGYTF. The CDR3 nucleotides are TGCAGCGTTGACGGAAGCGGGTCTAACTATGGCTACACCTTC.

The table lists this clonotype with many counts. The chain links TRBV12-3 or TRBV12-4 to TRBJ2-3; TRBD2 aligns across 8 bases. The CDR3 sequence is 15 residues long. After removal of 6 bases from V and 3 bases from J, the junction contained 8 bases not matched to a gene. This chain's CDR3 is CASSLRGGETDTQYF. The DNA for the CDR3 is TGTGCCAGCAGCCTACGGGGGGGCGAAACAGATACGCAGTATTTT.

This clonotype was observed many times. The chain links TRBV12-3 or TRBV12-4 to TRBJ1-5, with TRBD1 matching 8 bases. The V segment lost 6 bases and the J segment 2 bases; nucleotides outside the gene matches: 9. The CDR3 extends over 16 amino acids. DNA of the CDR3: TGTGCCAGCAGGTCAACGACGGGACAGGGCAATCAGCCCCAGCATTTT. It translates to CASRSTTGQGNQPQHF.

This clonotype was counted ten times or more. The chain combines TRBV5-8 with TRBJ1-2, with 7 bases aligning to TRBD1. This CDR3 has 14 amino acids. Germline V gene data show CDR1 as SGHTS and CDR2 as YDEGEE. V lost 4 bases to trimming and J lost 2 bases; unmatched junction nucleotides: 5. The CDR3 region is CASSRGQLNYGYTF. The CDR3 DNA sequence: TGTGCCAGCAGCAGGGGACAGTTGAACTATGGCTACACCTTC.

This clonotype was seen many times. The rearrangement uses TRBV4-1 and TRBJ2-5; the match to TRBD2 covers 7 bases. V shed 3 bases, J shed 3 bases, and the junction held 10 bases outside the gene matches. The CDR3 spans 16 residues. The germline V gene has CDR1 MGHRA and CDR2 YSYEKL. The CDR3 here is CASSQSSGGGEETQYF. The CDR3 bases are TGCGCCAGCAGCCAGTCTTCCGGCGGGGGAGAAGAGACCCAGTACTTC.

The rearrangement joins TRBV5-1 to TRBJ2-1, with 11 bases that match TRBD2. Germline V gene sequence: CDR1 SGHRS, CDR2 YFSETQ. This CDR3 contains 18 residues. J lost 0 bases, V lost 2 bases, and 7 bases had no gene match. Here the CDR3 DNA reads TGCGCCAGCAGCTTCGGTCTAGCGGGGGGCAACTCCTACAATGAGCAGTTCTTC. Its translation is CASSFGLAGGNSYNEQFF.

This clonotype was detected many times. The V and J genes are TRBV6-1 and TRBJ1-6; possible D gene TRBD1, 6 bases. Trimming shortened V by 8 bases and J by 7 bases, and 12 bases separated the two germline ends. This CDR3 contains 13 residues. Germline CDR1 and CDR2: MNHNS and SASEGT. The CDR3 DNA follows: TGTGCCAGCTGGGGGGCGAGGAATTCACCCCTCCACTTT. Its protein product is CASWGARNSPLHF.

This clonotype has just one count. One junction end does not reproduce the germline sequence, and a read error may be involved. The V gene is TRBV15, the J gene TRBJ2-3; maybe TRBD2 (5 bases). Germline V CDR1 and CDR2: LNHNV, YYDKDF (reference sequence). This CDR3 has 19 residues. The CDR3 nucleotides are TGTGCCACCAACAGAGATGATCCTATGAGGGAGATGTGGACAGATACGCAGTATTTT. Encoded protein: CATNRDDPMREMWTDTQYF.

The V and J genes are TRBV20-1 and TRBJ2-1; maybe TRBD2 (6 bases). CDR1 and CDR2 (germline): DFQATT, SNEGSKA (reference sequence). CDR3 length: 16 residues. The V gene lost 0 bases and the J gene lost 4 bases, with 16 bases spanning the gap. For the CDR3, the DNA is TGCAGTGCTAGAGATTTGGAGCGGGCGACATACAATGAGCAGTTCTTC. Its protein product is CSARDLERATYNEQFF.

In its sample, this clonotype was seen a few times. V gene TRBV7-3 combines with J gene TRBJ2-3; possibly TRBD2 for D (6 bases). This CDR3 region has 15 residues. V shed 5 bases and J shed 6 bases, with 18 bases lying between them. Germline loops: CDR1 SGHTA, CDR2 FQGTGA. The CDR3 sequence is CASSPLGLERDTQYF. CDR3 in DNA: TGTGCCAGCAGCCCCCTGGGACTCGAACGGGATACGCAGTATTTT.

In its sample, this clonotype was seen many times. The rearrangement uses TRBV11-2 and TRBJ2-5, with TRBD1 identical over 9 bases. CDR3 size: 19 residues. V lost 4 bases and J lost 0; bases outside the gene matches: 15. Germline V gene data show CDR1 as SGHAT and CDR2 as FQNNGV. In nucleotides, the CDR3 is TGTGCCAGCAGCTCCTTCCCGGGACAGGGAGAATGGCACCAAGAGACCCAGTACTTC. The encoded protein is CASSSFPGQGEWHQETQYF.

This clonotype was picked up many times. In DNA, the CDR3 is TGTGCCAGCAGTGAATTGGAGGTTTCCTCGAGGGGCTATGGCTACACCTTC. Translated: CASSELEVSSRGYGYTF. The gene calls are TRBV2 and TRBJ1-2; possibly TRBD1 for D (5 bases). This CDR3 has 17 amino acids. CDR1 is SNHLY and CDR2 is FYNNEI in the germline V gene. V was clipped by 2 bases and J by 4 bases, with 20 bases between them. Combining the CDR3 with reference TRBV2 and TRBJ1-2 gives the whole variable domain EPEVTQTPSHQVTQMGQEVILRCVPISNHLYFYWYRQILGQKVEFLVSFYNNEISEKSEIFDDQFSVERPDGSNFTLKIRSTKLEDSAMYFCASSELEVSSRGYGYTFGSGTRLTVV.

The table lists this clonotype with many counts. This sequence joins TRBV2 and TRBJ2-5, with D perhaps TRBD2 (5 bases). The V end lost 4 bases, the J end lost 1 base, and 7 bases lay between the germline ends. This CDR3 is 13 amino acids long. Looked up from germline, CDR1 is SNHLY and CDR2 is FYNNEI. The CDR3 DNA reads TGTGCCAGCAGTGGGGAGACCCAAGAGACCCAGTACTTC. It codes for CASSGETQETQYF.

At least ten counts were recorded for this clonotype. The chain uses TRBV7-2 and TRBJ1-1, with unresolved D. Germline assignment: CDR1 SGHTA and CDR2 FQGNSA. The V and J ends lost 5 bases and 0 bases respectively, with 7 bases between them. The CDR3 length is 13 residues. The chain's CDR3 is CASSLGMNTEAFF. DNA of the CDR3: TGTGCCAGCAGCCTAGGGATGAACACTGAAGCTTTCTTT. Together with reference TRBV7-2 and TRBJ1-1, the CDR3 gives the full variable domain: GAGVSQSPSNKVTEKGKDVELRCDPISGHTALYWYRQSLGQGLEFLIYFQGNSAPDKSGLPSDRFSAERTGGSVSTLTIQRTQQEDSAVYLCASSLGMNTEAFFGQGTRLTVV.